The clone carrying this T cell receptor beta chain occurred many times. Its antigen is currently unknown. Germline V gene lookup returns CDR1 MDHEN and CDR2 SYDVKM. This CDR3 has 13 amino acids. Trimming pared 5 bases from V and 2 bases from J, leaving 10 bases between. Arm-PCR with iRepertoire HTBI primers amplified the CDR3 regions for these TCR beta libraries. Study processing details: Taken together, the samples had 55 to 70 TRBV and 14 TRBJ segments identified. One entry per CDR3 protein results from TCRdb running MiXCR on the multiplex PCR reads. TCRdb, rather than the study authors, made the V and J calls. The top ten hold 7% to 9% of the sample, which has a few hundred thousand distinct CDR3 sequences, about a fifth seen once. This sample's time point: persistent/refractory GD, antithyroid drugs over 5 years with positive TRAb. There was RNA extracted from PBMCs, and the TCR library was made from it.

These data belong to a study of regulatory T cells in long-lasting Graves disease. Overall study results and limits: Persistent disease exhibited a predilection for TRBV28, TRBJ1-2 and TRBJ2-5. Because few samples were included, accuracy may have been lower. Persistent patients had a count of shared public clonotypes (approximately 2,700) that exceeded that of new patients (approximately 1,000).

The origin of this receptor is a female donor with Graves disease. The specimen was peripheral blood mononuclear cells (PBMCs), collected when the disease was refractory, from a patient treated with antithyroid drugs. The V call is TRBV28, the J call TRBJ2-7; D is perhaps TRBD1 (5 bases). CDR3 sequence (DNA): TGTGCCAGCAGTCTCGGACACGCCTACGAGCAGTACTTC. Its protein is CASSLGHAYEQYF.